The 30 T cell receptor beta chains reported below all come from one sample, sequenced in a study of OX40 agonist ivuxolimab in advanced cancers. Using immunoSEQ multiplex PCR, the repertoire was profiled, and TCRdb retains in-frame clones only, with some absent. The sample gives some 80,000 clones, approximately 92% of which show up once; 4.5% to 5% is in the top ten. The source was CD4+ or CD8+ T cells sorted from blood, collected in a trial of the OX40 agonist ivuxolimab. These receptors all stem from an adult with an advanced solid tumor such as melanoma, head and neck, liver or kidney cancer.

This chain connects TRBV15 to TRBJ2-7; possible D gene TRBD2, 5 bases. The CDR3 length is 12 residues. From germline, CDR1 is LNHNV and CDR2 YYDKDF (reference sequence). With 5 bases removed from V and 2 bases from J, the gap between germline ends came to 7 bases. The CDR3 DNA follows: TGTGCCACCAGCGGGAGAACCTACGAGCAGTACTTC. This encodes CATSGRTYEQYF.

The V gene is TRBV28, the J gene TRBJ2-3, with TRBD2 matching over 10 bases. Germline V CDR1 and CDR2: MDHEN, SYDVKM. Trimming took 3 bases from V and 6 from J; bases not matched to a gene: 6. The CDR3 is 15 residues long. The CDR3 spells CASSFGAGGVDTQYF. Written as DNA, the CDR3 is TGTGCCAGCAGTTTCGGAGCGGGAGGGGTGGATACGCAGTATTTT.

The chain uses TRBV6-6 and TRBJ2-7; TRBD2 matches 8 bases. The ends lost 2 bases at V and 3 bases at J; junction bases unmatched: 9. The CDR3 totals 16 residues. Germline V CDR1 and CDR2: MNHNY, SVGAGI (reference sequence). This chain's CDR3 is CASSYPPAGGYYEQYF. The CDR3 DNA reads TGTGCCAGCAGTTACCCACCGGCGGGAGGATACTACGAGCAGTACTTC.

V usage is TRBV29-1 and J usage is TRBJ2-7, with 9 bases aligning to TRBD1. This CDR3 has 14 amino acids. The trim removed 4 bases at V and 2 bases at J, leaving 6 bases unmatched. Germline CDR1 is SQVTM and CDR2 is ANQGSEA. Here the CDR3 reads CSVAGDRGTYEQYF. CDR3 bases: TGCAGCGTTGCGGGTGACAGGGGGACCTACGAGCAGTACTTC.

The V and J genes are TRBV15 and TRBJ2-6; D is perhaps TRBD1 (6 bases). V gave up 0 bases and J gave up 1 base, with 19 bases separating them. The germline V gene has CDR1 LNHNV and CDR2 YYDKDF (reference sequence). The CDR3 runs 20 residues. The DNA of the CDR3 is TGTGCCACCAGCAGAGATTTTAGACAGGCCTCCCCGTCTGGGGCCAACGTCCTGACTTTC. Translating it yields CATSRDFRQASPSGANVLTF.

J is TRBJ2-5 and V is TRBV29-1; 10 bases are a match to TRBD1. The CDR3 consists of 12 residues. Trimming took 7 bases from V and 6 from J; bases not matched to a gene: 5. Germline values: CDR1 SQVTM, CDR2 ANQGSEA. DNA for the CDR3: TGCAGCGCGACAGGGGGCGCACAGACCCAGTACTTC. Its translation is CSATGGAQTQYF. The variable domain in full, with the rest retrieved from reference TRBV29-1 and TRBJ2-5, is SAVISQKPSRDICQRGTSLTIQCQVDSQVTMMFWYRQQPGQSLTLIATANQGSEATYESGFVIDKFPISRPNLTFSTLTVSNMSPEDSSIYLCSATGGAQTQYFGPGTRLLVL.

The chain employs TRBV19 and TRBJ2-7, with D perhaps TRBD2 (5 bases). Looked up from germline, CDR1 is LNHDA and CDR2 is SQIVND (reference sequence). The CDR3 is 14 residues long. Deletions cut 3 bases from V and 2 bases from J, with 11 bases between. The CDR3 nucleotides read TGTGCCAGTAGTATGGGGAGCGGAACCTACGAGCAGTACTTC. Its translation: CASSMGSGTYEQYF.

The chain is built from TRBV7-3 and TRBJ2-1; 9 bases fit TRBD2. The V gene end was trimmed by 5 bases and the J gene end by 7 bases; junction bases not matched to a gene: 9. Germline lookup yields CDR1 SGHTA and CDR2 FQGTGA. The CDR3 sequence is 15 residues long. The CDR3 nucleotides read TGTGCCAGCAGCCTGGGCGGGAGGGCCGTAAATGAGCAGTTCTTC. It is translated as CASSLGGRAVNEQFF.

The chain employs TRBV4-3 and TRBJ1-2; D remains ambiguous. V was pared by 4 bases and J by 4 bases, with 13 bases between. Germline V lookup: CDR1 LGHNA, CDR2 YSLEER. The CDR3 consists of 14 residues. The chain's CDR3 is CASSPTRLSYGYTF. In nucleotides, the CDR3 is TGCGCCAGCAGCCCCACGCGACTGAGCTATGGCTACACCTTC.

This rearrangement joins TRBV27 to TRBJ2-3, with D maybe TRBD2 (6 bases). This CDR3 has 13 residues. Germline assignment: CDR1 MNHEY and CDR2 SMNVEV (reference sequence). Trimming stripped 10 bases from V and 10 bases from J, with 21 bases between. The CDR3 nucleotides read TGTGCCACTGGTGAGGAGGGGTGGAGGGCGCAGTATTTT. Translation: CATGEEGWRAQYF.

This sequence joins TRBV5-1 and TRBJ2-7; no clear D. The CDR3 has 15 amino acids. Germline assignment: CDR1 SGHRS and CDR2 YFSETQ. Trimming removed 1 base at V and 0 bases at J, with 11 bases between. CDR3 residues: CASSLTRPNSYEQYF. DNA for the CDR3: TGCGCCAGCAGCTTGACCAGGCCCAACTCCTACGAGCAGTACTTC.

The chain couples TRBV14 to TRBJ2-1; D gene unclear. Germline V gives CDR1 SGHDN, CDR2 FVKESK. With 0 bases removed from V and 15 bases from J, the gap between germline ends came to 12 bases. This CDR3 is built from 12 residues. The DNA for the CDR3 is TGTGCCAGCAGCCAAGATTGGGCAGATCGGTTCTTC. Translation gives CASSQDWADRFF.

V usage is TRBV6-6 and J usage is TRBJ2-6; D not certain. Between the trimmed V and J ends, which lost 10 bases and 0 bases, there was a span of 7 bases. This CDR3 spans 13 amino acids. Germline V gene sequence: CDR1 MNHNY, CDR2 SVGAGI (reference sequence). CDR3 region: CATIGSGANVLTF. As DNA, the CDR3 is TGTGCCACTATTGGCTCTGGGGCCAACGTCCTGACTTTC.

V usage is TRBV2 and J usage is TRBJ2-1; 8 bases align to TRBD2. The CDR3 extends over 11 amino acids. V shed 7 bases and J 10 bases; nucleotides not matched to a gene: 3. Per germline, CDR1 SNHLY and CDR2 FYNNEI. The CDR3 DNA reads TGTGCCAGCACGGCGGGAGGCGAGCAGTTCTTC. Translated: CASTAGGEQFF.

The CDR3, as DNA: TGTGCCAGCAGTTACCCAATAGCGGGACCGGCCGAGCAGTACTTC. Translated: CASSYPIAGPAEQYF. The gene calls are TRBV6-6 and TRBJ2-7; TRBD2 aligns across 8 bases. The CDR3 consists of 15 residues. After removal of 2 bases from V and 6 bases from J, the junction contained 9 bases not matched to a gene. Germline CDR1 reads MNHNY; CDR2 reads SVGAGI (reference sequence).

The genes are TRBV5-1 and TRBJ2-5, with TRBD2 matching 10 bases. The CDR3 extends over 15 amino acids. From germline, CDR1 is SGHRS and CDR2 YFSETQ. Losses at the gene ends were 6 bases for V and 5 bases for J; bases not matched to a gene: 10. The DNA for the CDR3 is TGCGCCAGCATCGGCCTAGCGGGAGCCTCGGAGACCCAGTACTTC. Translating gives CASIGLAGASETQYF.

The genes are TRBV21-1 and TRBJ2-2. TRBV21-1 is a listed pseudogene. This CDR3 contains 13 residues. This CDR3 is CASSRDGTGELFF. The CDR3 DNA reads TGTGCCAGCAGCAGAGACGGCACCGGGGAGCTGTTTTTT.

The chain combines TRBV5-1 with TRBJ1-2, with D maybe TRBD1 (5 bases). CDR1 is SGHRS, CDR2 YFSETQ, per germline. The germline V and J ends were trimmed by 1 base and 3 bases, with 34 bases remaining between them. This CDR3 comprises 22 residues. The CDR3 bases are TGCGCCAGCAGCTTGAATTTTCGGGGGACCGGGATAGTAGAATCCCCGGACTATGGCTACACCTTC. Residues: CASSLNFRGTGIVESPDYGYTF.

The CDR3 coding sequence is TGTGCCAGCAGCCCTGGACTAGCGGGTTCGGAGACCCAGTACTTC. Its protein product is CASSPGLAGSETQYF. The chain carries TRBV7-2 and TRBJ2-5; the match to TRBD2 covers 11 bases. V was clipped by 5 bases and J by 5 bases; unmatched bases: 7. This CDR3 region has 15 residues. Germline V lookup: CDR1 SGHTA, CDR2 FQGNSA.

The V call is TRBV28, the J call TRBJ1-5; unclear D gene. V was trimmed by 4 bases and J by 7 bases, leaving 14 bases between them. Germline V gene lookup returns CDR1 MDHEN and CDR2 SYDVKM. The CDR3 extends over 14 amino acids. This CDR3 reads CASSSSVSRQPQHF. DNA for the CDR3: TGTGCCAGCAGTTCCTCAGTAAGTCGGCAGCCCCAGCATTTT.

V gene TRBV7-9 combines with J gene TRBJ1-4, with D uncertain. The CDR3 has 15 amino acids. V shed 3 bases and J shed 0 bases, with 8 bases lying between them. Per germline, CDR1 SEHNR and CDR2 FQNEAQ (reference sequence). The CDR3 nucleotides read TGTGCCAGCAGCTTGGAGTGGGCAACTAATGAAAAACTGTTTTTT. Translated: CASSLEWATNEKLFF.

The V gene is TRBV4-2, the J gene TRBJ1-5, with TRBD1 matching 7 bases. With 0 bases clipped from V and 7 bases from J, the junction kept 6 bases outside the gene matches. CDR3 size: 15 residues. Germline loops: CDR1 LGHNA, CDR2 YNFKEQ. The CDR3 bases are TGTGCCAGCAGCCAAGACACAGGGGATGGACAGCCCCAGCATTTT. Translation: CASSQDTGDGQPQHF.

The chain links TRBV18 to TRBJ2-2, with D possibly called TRBD1 or TRBD2 (6 bases each). There are 16 residues in the CDR3. Per the germline V gene, CDR1 is KGHSH and CDR2 is LQKENI. The germline V and J ends were trimmed by 3 bases and 6 bases, with 17 bases remaining between them. The CDR3 region is CASSPDGGSSAGELFF. The DNA for the CDR3 is TGTGCCAGCTCACCGGACGGGGGCAGTTCCGCCGGGGAGCTGTTTTTT.

The chain combines TRBV7-3 with TRBJ2-1; D remains ambiguous. Germline V lookup: CDR1 SGHTA, CDR2 FQGTGA. V was trimmed by 0 bases and J by 0 bases, leaving 9 bases between them. The CDR3 is made up of 16 amino acids. CDR3 protein: CASSLTAPNSYNEQFF. CDR3 nucleotide sequence: TGTGCCAGCAGCTTAACCGCGCCGAACTCCTACAATGAGCAGTTCTTC. Variable domain in full (rest from reference TRBV7-3 and TRBJ2-1): GAGVSQTPSNKVTEKGKYVELRCDPISGHTALYWYRQSLGQGPEFLIYFQGTGAADDSGLPNDRFFAVRPEGSVSTLKIQRTERGDSAVYLCASSLTAPNSYNEQFFGPGTRLTVL.

The chain combines TRBV9 with TRBJ2-1; 13 positions match TRBD2. The length of the CDR3 is 15 residues. The V gene end was trimmed by 4 bases and the J gene end by 6 bases; junction bases not matched to a gene: 4. The germline V gene has CDR1 SGDLS and CDR2 YYNGEE. The CDR3 DNA sequence: TGTGCCAGCAGCCGGACTAGCGGGAGTTTCAATGAGCAGTTCTTC. It yields the protein CASSRTSGSFNEQFF.

J is TRBJ2-7 and V is TRBV2; D not certain. Looked up from germline, CDR1 is SNHLY and CDR2 is FYNNEI. This CDR3 comprises 12 residues. Deletions cut 6 bases from V and 0 bases from J, with 6 bases between. The CDR3 sequence: CASSLLSYEQYF. As DNA, the CDR3 is TGTGCCAGCAGCCTCCTCTCCTACGAGCAGTACTTC.

The chain has TRBV5-4 and TRBJ2-1; D call uncertain. The V end was cut by 4 bases, the J end by 2 bases, with 7 bases between. The germline V gene has CDR1 SGHNT and CDR2 YYREEE (reference sequence). The CDR3 is 13 residues long. CDR3 bases: TGTGCCAGCAGCAAGGACCCCTACAATGAGCAGTTCTTC. Translating gives CASSKDPYNEQFF.

This chain joins TRBV4-1 and TRBJ2-2; D gene ambiguous. V was cut by 4 bases and J by 3 bases, with 12 bases left in between. CDR1 is MGHRA and CDR2 is YSYEKL in the germline V gene. CDR3 size: 15 residues. The chain's CDR3 is CASSRIILDTGELFF. In DNA form, the CDR3 reads TGCGCCAGCAGCCGAATAATATTGGACACCGGGGAGCTGTTTTTT.

This chain uses TRBV18 with TRBJ2-2; 8 nucleotides match TRBD2. The CDR3 spans 18 residues. CDR1 KGHSH and CDR2 LQKENI come from the germline V gene. V lost 0 bases and J lost 3; bases outside the gene matches: 9. CDR3 loop: CASSPPTSVGVYTGELFF. As DNA, the CDR3 is TGTGCCAGCTCACCACCGACTAGCGTTGGGGTTTACACCGGGGAGCTGTTTTTT.

This rearrangement joins TRBV11-3 to TRBJ1-5; the D is unclear. This CDR3 is 12 amino acids long. In germline, CDR1 is SGHNT, CDR2 YENEEA. Trimming removed 3 bases from V and 7 bases from J, with 7 bases in between. The CDR3 sequence: CASSLGGQPQHF. In DNA form, the CDR3 reads TGTGCCAGCAGCTTGGGTGGGCAGCCCCAGCATTTT.